Each of the 26 T cell receptor beta chains below was sequenced from the same sample in a study of blood T cell repertoires in COVID-19. Profiled with immunoSEQ multiplex PCR; TCRdb holds only in-frame clones, not every one. The table shows tens of thousands of clones, with about 90% occurring only once. The source material was peripheral blood. These receptors were collected from a man aged 50 to 60 with acute or convalescent COVID-19.

This chain uses TRBV2 with TRBJ2-2; no firm D call. Trimming pared 3 bases from V and 5 bases from J, leaving 7 bases between. CDR3 length: 13 amino acids. Germline V gene lookup returns CDR1 SNHLY and CDR2 FYNNEI. The chain's CDR3 is CASSELQTGELFF. The CDR3 nucleotides read TGTGCCAGCAGTGAGCTGCAGACCGGGGAGCTGTTTTTT.

DNA for the CDR3: TGTGCCAGCAGCCCGAGCGGGAGGCTCACAGATACGCAGTATTTT. It specifies CASSPSGRLTDTQYF. The V call is TRBV9, the J call TRBJ2-3, with 9 nucleotides matching TRBD2. The CDR3 is 15 residues long. CDR1 and CDR2 from the germline V gene are SGDLS and YYNGEE. Trimming removed 4 bases from V and 2 bases from J; junction bases left unmatched: 5.

V usage is TRBV4-1 and J usage is TRBJ2-7; 7 nucleotides align to TRBD2. The V segment lost 0 bases and the J segment 6 bases; nucleotides outside the gene matches: 5. This CDR3 is 14 amino acids long. CDR1 MGHRA and CDR2 YSYEKL come from the germline V gene. The CDR3 loop is CASSQEGGEPEQYF. CDR3 DNA sequence: TGCGCCAGCAGCCAAGAGGGAGGGGAGCCCGAGCAGTACTTC.

V is TRBV27 and J is TRBJ2-5, with TRBD1 matching over 8 bases. Germline loops: CDR1 MNHEY, CDR2 SMNVEV (reference sequence). The trim removed 5 bases at V and 0 bases at J, leaving 11 bases unmatched. The CDR3 spans 17 residues. This CDR3 reads CASSTYDRGRNQETQYF. The CDR3 nucleotides read TGTGCCAGCAGTACATACGACAGGGGTCGGAACCAAGAGACCCAGTACTTC.

The chain links TRBV11-2 to TRBJ2-1; D is perhaps TRBD2 (6 bases). The CDR3 has 15 amino acids. Germline values: CDR1 SGHAT, CDR2 FQNNGV. The V gene lost 1 base and the J gene lost 3 bases, with 10 bases spanning the gap. CDR3 DNA sequence: TGTGCCAGCAGCTTAGTGTCGGGAGTCTACAATGAGCAGTTCTTC. It translates to CASSLVSGVYNEQFF.

This chain joins TRBV7-2 and TRBJ1-2, with a possible D match to TRBD1 (5 bases). The length of the CDR3 is 16 residues. The ends were cut back, 0 bases at V and 8 bases at J, with 19 bases in the middle. The V gene's germline CDR1 is SGHTA and CDR2 FQGNSA. CDR3 coding DNA: TGTGCCAGCAGCTTAGCCACGACAGCTCCCCTGGAGGGCTACACCTTC. It specifies CASSLATTAPLEGYTF.

The chain couples TRBV19 to TRBJ1-1, with 9 nucleotides matching TRBD1. Trimming at V came to 6 bases and at J to 6 bases, leaving 17 bases not matched to a gene. The CDR3 spans 17 residues. Germline V gene sequence: CDR1 LNHDA, CDR2 SQIVND (reference sequence). For the CDR3, the DNA is TGTGCCAGTAGCCAAGGCGGGACAGGGTTCTCTAGGTCTGAAGCTTTCTTT. Translation: CASSQGGTGFSRSEAFF.

This chain links TRBV7-2 with TRBJ1-1; D is ambiguous. The V and J ends lost 7 bases and 0 bases respectively, with 6 bases between them. The length of the CDR3 is 12 residues. Germline V gives CDR1 SGHTA, CDR2 FQGNSA. DNA for the CDR3: TGTGCCAGCAACTTCATGAACACTGAAGCTTTCTTT. It codes for CASNFMNTEAFF.

The chain couples TRBV6-6 to TRBJ2-7, with D unclear. This CDR3 comprises 15 residues. CDR1 and CDR2 from the germline V gene are MNHNY and SVGAGI (reference sequence). V lost 2 bases and J 0 bases, leaving 11 bases between the germline ends. Here the CDR3 DNA reads TGTGCCAGCAGTTACGACACCTTGAGCTCCTACGAGCAGTACTTC. It translates to CASSYDTLSSYEQYF.

The V call is TRBV5-1, the J call TRBJ2-7; D is possibly TRBD1 (6 bases). Germline V CDR1 and CDR2: SGHRS, YFSETQ. Trimming took off 3 bases at V and 5 bases at J, with 18 bases between the two ends. This CDR3 region has 15 residues. CDR3 nucleotide sequence: TGCGCCAGCAGCTCGGGGACGCCGAGGGGGAACGAGCAGTACTTC. It encodes CASSSGTPRGNEQYF.

The CDR3 sequence: CASSSRTGDETQYF. CDR3 bases: TGCGCCAGCAGCTCAAGGACAGGGGACGAGACCCAGTACTTC. The rearrangement joins TRBV5-1 to TRBJ2-5; 9 bases map to TRBD1. The CDR3 length is 14 residues. Trimming at V came to 3 bases and at J to 5 bases, leaving 5 bases not matched to a gene. Per germline, CDR1 SGHRS and CDR2 YFSETQ.

V usage is TRBV21-1 and J usage is TRBJ2-7; the DNA was not compared with TRBD2, the D call given in the table. TRBV21-1 is described as a pseudogene. This CDR3 contains 13 residues. CDR3 amino acids: CASYRGELYEQYF. The DNA of the CDR3 is TGTGCCAGCTACCGGGGGGAGCTCTACGAGCAGTACTTC.

The chain is built from TRBV5-1 and TRBJ2-7; 7 bases are shared with TRBD1. CDR3 length equals 13 residues. The germline V gene encodes CDR1 SGHRS and CDR2 YFSETQ. The ends lost 5 bases at V and 0 bases at J; junction bases unmatched: 2. DNA of the CDR3: TGCGCCAGCAGAGCAGGGGGCTCCTACGAGCAGTACTTC. As protein: CASRAGGSYEQYF.

The chain links TRBV4-3 to TRBJ2-7; 9 nucleotides line up with TRBD2. This CDR3 comprises 18 residues. V trimming: 1 base; J trimming: 2 bases; junction bases outside the gene matches: 12. Germline CDR1 and CDR2: LGHNA and YSLEER. CDR3 DNA sequence: TGCGCCAGCAGCCAAGTAATCCCCCTAGCGGGATCGACCTACGAGCAGTACTTC. This codes for CASSQVIPLAGSTYEQYF.

The J gene is TRBJ1-4, the V gene TRBV21-1; TRBD1 reflects the table's D call only, with no check against the DNA. TRBV21-1 constitutes a pseudogene. The CDR3 is made up of 15 amino acids. The CDR3 DNA reads TGTGCCAGCAGCAACGAGACAGGGGGATTGGAAAAACTGTTTTTT. Its translation is CASSNETGGLEKLFF.

This rearrangement joins TRBV7-9 to TRBJ2-5; 11 bases fit TRBD2. The germline gives CDR1 SEHNR, CDR2 FQNEAQ (reference sequence). The J segment lost 11 bases and the V segment lost 5 bases, leaving 13 bases of the junction unmatched. The CDR3 is 15 residues long. The CDR3 sequence: CASSREETSGVWQYF. DNA for the CDR3: TGTGCCAGCAGCCGGGAGGAGACTAGCGGGGTTTGGCAGTACTTC.

This chain links TRBV7-2 with TRBJ1-1; possible D gene TRBD1, 6 bases. V lost 2 bases and J 5 bases, leaving 9 bases between the germline ends. Looked up from germline, CDR1 is SGHTA and CDR2 is FQGNSA. The CDR3 has 13 amino acids. CDR3 sequence: CASSLTGITEAFF. CDR3 nucleotides: TGTGCCAGCAGCTTAACAGGGATTACTGAAGCTTTCTTT.

The chain couples TRBV6-2 or TRBV6-3 to TRBJ2-7; 9 bases are shared with TRBD2. Germline values: CDR1 MNHEY, CDR2 SVGEGT. This CDR3 spans 16 amino acids. V gave up 2 bases and J gave up 4 bases; unmatched junction bases: 9. The CDR3 loop is CASSYRLAGLEYEQYF. Written as DNA, the CDR3 is TGTGCCAGCAGTTACAGGCTAGCGGGACTGGAGTACGAGCAGTACTTC.

The V gene is TRBV7-2, the J gene TRBJ2-1; 10 bases match TRBD2. The ends lost 3 bases at V and 2 bases at J; junction bases unmatched: 4. The CDR3 has 16 residues. Germline-derived CDR1 and CDR2 are SGHTA and FQGNSA. CDR3 in DNA: TGTGCCAGCAGCTTTACCGGACTAGCGGCCTACAATGAGCAGTTCTTC. Its protein is CASSFTGLAAYNEQFF. The full variable domain, with the rest looked up from reference TRBV7-2 and TRBJ2-1, is GAGVSQSPSNKVTEKGKDVELRCDPISGHTALYWYRQSLGQGLEFLIYFQGNSAPDKSGLPSDRFSAERTGGSVSTLTIQRTQQEDSAVYLCASSFTGLAAYNEQFFGPGTRLTVL.

The chain has TRBV19 and TRBJ1-1; TRBD1 matches at 10 bases. Trimming took 7 bases from V and 2 from J; bases not matched to a gene: 4. The V gene's germline CDR1 is LNHDA and CDR2 SQIVND (reference sequence). CDR3 length: 14 amino acids. The CDR3 DNA reads as TGTGCCAGTACGACAGGGGGCGCTAACACTGAAGCTTTCTTT. Encoded protein: CASTTGGANTEAFF.

V is TRBV14 and J is TRBJ1-2; D ambiguous. With 4 bases removed from V and 7 bases from J, the gap between germline ends came to 22 bases. This CDR3 spans 16 amino acids. The germline CDR1 and CDR2 sequences are SGHDN and FVKESK. CDR3 amino acids: CASSPLEGRLRAGYTF. The CDR3 DNA is TGTGCCAGCAGCCCCCTCGAGGGTAGACTTAGGGCTGGCTACACCTTC.

The chain is built from TRBV7-9 and TRBJ2-3, with 9 nucleotides matching TRBD2. The germline gives CDR1 SEHNR, CDR2 FQNEAQ (reference sequence). The CDR3 has 15 amino acids. V trimming: 2 bases; J trimming: 3 bases; junction bases outside the gene matches: 3. The CDR3 is CASSLISGRTDTQYF. Here the CDR3 DNA reads TGTGCCAGCAGCTTAATTAGCGGGAGAACAGATACGCAGTATTTT.

The genes are TRBV6-2 or TRBV6-3 and TRBJ1-5, with 7 bases aligning to TRBD1. This CDR3 is 15 amino acids long. Germline lookup yields CDR1 MNHEY and CDR2 SVGEGT. V lost 4 bases to trimming and J lost 0 bases; unmatched junction nucleotides: 3. CDR3 DNA sequence: TGTGCCAGCAGTTGGGACAGACATAGCAATCAGCCCCAGCATTTT. It codes for CASSWDRHSNQPQHF.

V usage is TRBV7-9 and J usage is TRBJ1-1; perhaps TRBD1 as D (5 bases). CDR3 size: 16 residues. Germline V gene data show CDR1 as SEHNR and CDR2 as FQNEAQ (reference sequence). The V gene lost 1 base and the J gene lost 6 bases, with 18 bases spanning the gap. The CDR3 protein is CASSLGGLRGRAEAFF. The DNA of the CDR3 is TGTGCCAGCAGCTTAGGAGGGTTGCGGGGCCGGGCTGAAGCTTTCTTT.

CDR3 DNA: TGTGCCAGCACCCAGGGTCACGAGCAGTACTTC. Translating it yields CASTQGHEQYF. This chain uses TRBV5-6 with TRBJ2-7; possible D gene TRBD1, 5 bases. Germline CDR1 is SGHDT and CDR2 is YYEEEE. The V end lost 6 bases, the J end lost 5 bases, and 9 bases lay between the germline ends. The CDR3 contains 11 residues.

This chain uses TRBV7-2 with TRBJ1-6; no reliable D call. The CDR3 consists of 13 residues. Trimming left V 3 bases short and J 7 bases short, with 7 bases between. Per germline, CDR1 SGHTA and CDR2 FQGNSA. Here the CDR3 DNA reads TGTGCCAGCAGCTTGGCCCTGAATTCACCCCTCCACTTT. Translation: CASSLALNSPLHF. The full variable domain, its missing parts supplied by reference TRBV7-2 and TRBJ1-6, is GAGVSQSPSNKVTEKGKDVELRCDPISGHTALYWYRQSLGQGLEFLIYFQGNSAPDKSGLPSDRFSAERTGGSVSTLTIQRTQQEDSAVYLCASSLALNSPLHFGNGTRLTVT.